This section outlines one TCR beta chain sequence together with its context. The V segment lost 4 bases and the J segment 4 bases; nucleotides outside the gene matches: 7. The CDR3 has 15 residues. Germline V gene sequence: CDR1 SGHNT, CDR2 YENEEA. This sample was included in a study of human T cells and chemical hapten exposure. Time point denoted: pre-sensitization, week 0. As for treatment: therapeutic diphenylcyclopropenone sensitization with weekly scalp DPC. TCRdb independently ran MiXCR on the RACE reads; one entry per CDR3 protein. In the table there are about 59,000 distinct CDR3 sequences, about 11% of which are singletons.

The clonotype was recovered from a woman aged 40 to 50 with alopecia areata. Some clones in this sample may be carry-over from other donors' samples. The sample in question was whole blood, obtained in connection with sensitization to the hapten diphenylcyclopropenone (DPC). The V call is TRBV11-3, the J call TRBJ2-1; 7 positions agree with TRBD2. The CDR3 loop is CASSSWEGPYNEQFF. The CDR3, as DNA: TGTGCCAGCAGCTCCTGGGAGGGACCATACAATGAGCAGTTCTTC.